This T cell receptor (beta chain) was sequenced in a study of cytomegalovirus exposure and HLA in healthy donors (TCRdb year 2017). In terms of the full investigation: In an earlier analysis of fewer than 750 of the donors, 276 Gb of sequence data and approximately 100 million unique TCR beta sequences from 150 million to 200 million T cells were reported. The study used immunosequencing to profile the T cell repertoires of 600 to 850 subjects and linked those repertoires to cytomegalovirus serostatus. Roughly 310 gigabases of sequencing data and approximately 84 million unique TCR sequences were included in an early release covering several hundred HLA-typed donors. The study was designed to test whether signatures of past pathogen exposure could be identified by cataloging public T cell receptors. To study patterns of TCR occurrence, a later analysis re-analyzed previously published TCR beta repertoires from hundreds of donors and added high-resolution HLA genotyping. A later genetic analysis took genome-wide SNP genotypes for about 65% of the 666 donors and used that subset as a discovery cohort. Typing coverage differed by locus: A, B, C, DRB1 and DQB1 were typed in roughly 629-630 donors, DQA1 in 522, DPA1 in some 600, and DPB1 in 472. High-throughput TCR immunosequencing, statistical association of individual TCRs with disease status, and machine learning were combined to predict cytomegalovirus infection status. An earlier analysis of around 580 of the donors used high-throughput TCR beta sequencing to judge whether each TCR beta V gene segment behaved as functional or pseudogenic. In addition to the first cohort of approximately 650 subjects, a separate validation cohort of 130 or so different subjects was used. Donor age, sex, ethnicity and CMV serostatus were collected together with the repertoire data. In the later analysis, no new phenotypic data were used to find candidate immune exposures; instead, reliance was placed on TCR beta sequences and their occurrence across donors. HLA typing covered class I and class II loci at four-digit resolution. Across about 380 genotyped donors of the cohort, an average of approximately 220,000 unique TCR beta nucleotide sequences per donor were sequenced, and roughly 17% of those sequences were non-productive. The genetic ancestry cluster associated with self-reported Caucasian donors included approximately 85% of the approximately 400 genotyped donors. All discovery cohort repertoires had been generated on a single sequencing platform. Because of strong linkage in the cohort, roughly five DR-DQ haplotypes were treated as single units for association and clustering. What the research found in general, with its limitations: According to a later analysis, parvovirus B19, influenza, CMV and Epstein-Barr virus appeared linked to several top co-occurrence clusters. According to the authors, the approach could potentially be generalized to other disease states and immunological phenotypes. Only TCR beta chains were sequenced in this cohort, and the absence of alpha or paired-chain data limited detectable features. In the study, about 150 TCR beta chains were listed as associated with cytomegalovirus. Broadly in line with IMGT annotations, most TCR beta V segments showed up in productive rearrangements about 87% or about 30% of the time in an earlier analysis of several hundred of the donors. Across donors, most TCR sequences were observed very rarely, whereas some public TCRs were present in many individuals. A later analysis associated 17,000 or so TCR beta sequences with specific HLA alleles at a false discovery rate of 0.05. A few of the identified cytomegalovirus-associated TCR beta chains were confirmed in vitro to be specific for cytomegalovirus antigens. When HLA alleles, especially DR and DQ, strongly co-occurred, TCR associations were difficult to assign to individual alleles. In a later analysis, HLA-associated TCR beta chains showed more clonal expansion and lower generation probabilities than non-associated chains that were equally common. Because some donors lacked HLA typing at each locus, the association tests relied only on the typed subset. Compared with the 666-donor mean, donors in an Asian-associated ancestry cluster had fewer N-insertions in productive TCRs, according to a later genetic analysis. Some IMGT-functional V segments, including TRBV6-2 and TRBV6-3, could not be told apart with the 87-base-pair reads, so those segments were excluded. In a later analysis, TCR association rates were found to vary across HLA loci, with the most associated TCRs seen for DRB1 alleles and the fewest for HLA-C alleles. In a later analysis, most CMV-associated TCR beta chains were found to appear HLA-restricted, with HLA associations seemingly driven largely by CMV exposure. Because counts were too low, around 17 rarely observed V segments, including chromosome 9 orphons, were left out of the earlier analysis of a few hundred of the donors. The presence/absence analyses assumed that sequencing depth was roughly uniform across donors, and that assumption may not be true. The sequencing pipeline was judged likely to have produced a cluster of highly shared sequence variants as a technical artifact. V-gene and J-gene trimming of TCR beta chains was associated with a missense DCLRE1C variant in a later genetic analysis, and the association was replicated in an independent cohort. CMV serostatus was the only immune exposure information available for the cohort. Linkage disequilibrium might explain the correlated functional status among segregating V segments, but an unknown experimental factor could not be ruled out. A further reported finding was that TCR beta sequences accurately predicted the HLA-A and HLA-B alleles for most subjects in the first cohort. In both the original and validation cohorts, the classifier was reported to diagnose cytomegalovirus status with high specificity and sensitivity.

The protocol used for the library was the immunoSEQ multiplex PCR assay. For the multiplex PCR, a mixture combining 60 forward primers for TCR Vbeta segments and 13 reverse primers for TCR Jbeta segments was used. The CDR3 region of rearranged TCR beta genes was amplified from genomic DNA with a multiplex PCR assay. Amplified TCR beta libraries were sequenced as 87-base-pair reads on the Illumina HiSeq System. The study's processing was this. Across the 670 or so repertoires, a later analysis counted roughly 77 million unique TCR beta chains, around 11 million of which were shared by at least two donors. To remove PCR and sequencing errors, raw reads were error-corrected and collapsed into unique sequences using a nearest-neighbor algorithm that merged closely related sequences. To assign V, D and J gene segments, CDR3 sequences were aligned to IMGT reference sequences. For a sequence to be retained, at least a six-nucleotide match to both a V gene segment and a J gene segment was required. A rearrangement counted as productive if the CDR3 had no stop codons and remained in frame with V and J, and every other rearrangement counted as non-productive. CDR3 was defined by IMGT convention, running from the second conserved V-encoded cysteine to the conserved J-encoded phenylalanine. Sequences without an unambiguous match to a single V gene segment were excluded from the earlier analysis of a few hundred of the donors. An earlier analysis of about 600 of the donors called V segments functional above 56.7% productive rearrangements and segregating when the between-donor standard deviation exceeded 5%. A statistical classification framework was built for diagnosing cytomegalovirus status from the catalog of TCR beta chain sequences. In a later analysis, TCR nucleotide sequences were compared against IMGT/GENE-DB human TR gene sequences so that V and J genes could be assigned. The TCRdist pipeline was used in a later analysis to assign CDR3 sequences and most-parsimonious VDJ recombination scenarios. In a later analysis, every TCR beta chain was defined by the combination of its CDR3 amino acid sequence and its V-gene family, and reads without a unique V-gene family were dropped. To address suspected cross-contamination and a sequencing artifact, a later analysis removed a few hundred highly shared, low-generation-probability nucleotide sequences. In a later analysis, a clonal expansion index for each public chain was calculated from normalized within-repertoire ranks of inferred template counts. A later analysis computed generation probabilities with a VDJ recombination model fitted to out-of-frame rearrangements, and checked the results against IGoR. In a later analysis, TCR-TCR, TCR-HLA and TCR-CMV co-occurrence was scored with hypergeometric tests, and a repertoire-size bias correction was applied to TCR pairs. A later analysis estimated false discovery rates by permuting HLA or CMV assignments 20 times. In a later analysis, co-occurring TCRs were grouped with DBSCAN, and TCRdist sequence similarity was added when clustering was performed within HLA-allele-positive subsets. Repertoires with fewer than 30,000 or more than 120,000 public chains, plus five repertoires with anomalous nucleotide sharing, were excluded from co-occurrence clustering. TCRdb retrieved this table from immuneACCESS and kept in-frame rearrangements only. Not all clones are present; in checked studies, unresolved V genes account for under half, and no reason is known for the remainder. V and J calls and clone size are given by that table; D and trimming were obtained from the DNA. A total of about 130,000 clones appear in this sample, around 63% of them only once. The ten largest account for more than 1.5% of the sample.

This clone was counted only a few times. The specificity of this receptor is unknown. Per-base qualities were not stored, and no clone one base away is much larger. Including cysteine and phenylalanine, the CDR3 has 14 amino acids. The DNA shown is the 42-base CDR3, in frame from base 1. V lost 6 bases and J lost 8 bases, and the count of bases not matched to a germline gene is 12. The germline V gene yields MDHEN for CDR1 and SYDVKM for CDR2. In total, fewer than 750 healthy bone marrow donors made up the cohort. Cohort members were all nominally healthy when sampled, although unrecorded immune exposures were likely present. Of the approximately 700 cohort members, some 270 had positive CMV serostatus and about 360 had negative CMV serostatus, and CMV serostatus was not recorded for the donor. A peripheral blood sample was collected from each donor, and TCR beta sequencing was performed on peripheral blood mononuclear cells. The Qiagen DNeasy Blood Extraction Kit was used to extract genomic DNA from the blood cell samples.

Sequenced sample: PBMCs. The chain is encoded by TRBV28 joined to TRBJ1-2; TRBD1 aligns with 7 central bases. The sequence derives from a human donor in good health. CDR3 loop: CASRGGQGVKGYTF. Read as DNA, the sequence is TGTGCCAGCAGGGGGGGCCAGGGGGTTAAGGGCTACACCTTC.